This T cell receptor (beta chain) was identified during a study of beta chain features in type 1 diabetes. Study information: Cells sorted and examined across all samples totaled over 95 million.

CDR1 is LNHDA, CDR2 SQIVND, per germline (reference sequence). The CDR3 totals 12 residues. V was shortened by 10 bases and J by 2 bases, with 12 bases between the two germline ends. Notes on this clone: Antigen unknown.

Since all of the isolated RNA was reverse transcribed, expressed TCRB transcripts were what got sequenced. Clones were read by immunoSEQ multiplex PCR, and TCRdb kept only the in-frame ones, dropping some. The table records about 250,000 clones, 12% to 15% of them present only once. Findings and caveats of the study: Type 1 diabetes patients showed fewer insertions and more deletions at VDJ junctions.

Input material: naive CD4+ T cells from blood. V and J are TRBV19 and TRBJ2-7, with D possibly matching TRBD1 (5 bases). The clonotype originates from a woman between 40 and 55 years old in good health. The CDR3 here is CATLDRTYEQYF. CDR3 nucleotide sequence: TGTGCCACCTTAGACAGAACCTACGAGCAGTACTTC. The full variable domain, with the rest looked up from reference TRBV19 and TRBJ2-7, is DGGITQSPKYLFRKEGQNVTLSCEQNLNHDAMYWYRQDPGQGLRLIYYSQIVNDFQKGDIAEGYSVSREKKESFPLTVTSAQKNPTAFYLCATLDRTYEQYFGPGTRLTVT.